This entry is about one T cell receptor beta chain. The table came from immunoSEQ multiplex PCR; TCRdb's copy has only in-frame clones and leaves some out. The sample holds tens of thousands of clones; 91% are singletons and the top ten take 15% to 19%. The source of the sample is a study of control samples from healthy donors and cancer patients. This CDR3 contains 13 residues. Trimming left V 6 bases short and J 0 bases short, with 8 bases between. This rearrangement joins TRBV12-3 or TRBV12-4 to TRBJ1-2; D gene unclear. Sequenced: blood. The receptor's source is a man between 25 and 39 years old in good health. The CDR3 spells CASSITPNYGYTF. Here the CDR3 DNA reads TGTGCCAGCAGCATAACACCTAACTATGGCTACACCTTC.